The clone carrying this T cell receptor beta chain was seen only a few times. Its antigen is currently unknown. This CDR3 contains 15 residues. Germline CDR1 and CDR2: MNHEY and SVGAGI. V lost 6 bases and J lost 0; bases outside the gene matches: 6. The data are from a study of cytomegalovirus exposure and HLA in healthy donors. Likely unrecorded immune exposures existed in these nominally healthy donors. 60 Vbeta and 13 Jbeta primers were used in PCR. This table comes from immunoSEQ multiplex PCR, and its TCRdb copy is limited to in-frame clones, with some not included. The sample shows approximately 150,000 clones, around 59% of them seen only once. Study-level findings and limits: With high specificity and sensitivity, the classifier reportedly diagnosed cytomegalovirus status. Most subjects' HLA-A and HLA-B alleles were reportedly predicted from TCR beta sequences.

Sequencing input: PBMCs. The V gene is TRBV6-5, the J gene TRBJ1-1; TRBD1 aligns across 8 bases. This receptor was taken from a male donor in good health and CMV-seronegative. CDR3 loop: CASRRTGIMNTEAFF. Here the CDR3 DNA reads TGTGCCAGCAGGAGGACAGGGATCATGAACACTGAAGCTTTCTTT.